Presented here are 23 T cell receptor beta chains from one specimen sequenced in a study of cytomegalovirus exposure and HLA in healthy donors. 13 Jbeta primers and 60 Vbeta primers were used for the PCR. Produced via immunoSEQ multiplex PCR; TCRdb's table is partial and in-frame only. Of about 160,000 clones listed, 75% to 85% were seen once; the top ten hold approximately 6%. Sequencing used PBMCs. These receptors originate from a man aged 50 or older in good health and CMV-seropositive.

The chain combines TRBV5-1 with TRBJ2-3; D gene unclear. With 3 bases removed from V and 0 bases from J, the gap between germline ends came to 8 bases. CDR1 and CDR2 (germline): SGHRS, YFSETQ. This CDR3 is 14 amino acids long. The CDR3 spells CASSSADSTDTQYF. DNA of the CDR3: TGCGCCAGCAGCTCGGCGGATAGCACAGATACGCAGTATTTT.

The CDR3 reads CASSFEAYEQYF. In DNA, the CDR3 is TGTGCCAGCAGCTTTGAGGCTTACGAGCAGTACTTC. This chain links TRBV7-9 with TRBJ2-7; D is uncertain. This CDR3 region has 12 residues. Germline V gene data show CDR1 as SEHNR and CDR2 as FQNEAQ (reference sequence). The ends were cut back, 3 bases at V and 4 bases at J, with 7 bases in the middle.

The chain has TRBV12-5 and TRBJ1-1; D gene uncertain. Germline V gene sequence: CDR1 LGHNT, CDR2 FRNRAP. CDR3 length: 14 residues. V was shortened by 1 base and J by 7 bases, with 13 bases between the two germline ends. CDR3 DNA: TGTGCTAGTGGTTTGGAAGTGGAGCTTTATGAAGCTTTCTTT. Translated: CASGLEVELYEAFF.

The chain carries TRBV2 and TRBJ1-1; 9 bases align to TRBD1. Germline CDR1 and CDR2: SNHLY and FYNNEI. Germline trimming cut 6 bases from V and 8 bases from J; bases unmatched to any gene: 7. The CDR3 covers 13 residues. CDR3 amino acids: CASRVGQGLEAFF. CDR3 nucleotide sequence: TGTGCCAGCAGGGTGGGACAGGGATTAGAAGCTTTCTTT.

This clone was seen only a few times. The chain joins TRBV2 to TRBJ2-3, with D unresolved. CDR1 and CDR2 (germline): SNHLY, FYNNEI. V gave up 8 bases and J gave up 2 bases, with 8 bases separating them. There are 12 residues in the CDR3. This CDR3 is CASCAFTDTQYF. As DNA, the CDR3 is TGTGCCAGCTGTGCTTTCACAGATACGCAGTATTTT.

This clone was seen only a few times. The rearrangement joins TRBV6-1 to TRBJ2-7, with D tentatively TRBD1 (5 bases). CDR1 and CDR2 from the germline V gene are MNHNS and SASEGT. CDR3 length equals 14 residues. V dropped 2 bases and J dropped 3 bases, with 11 bases sitting between them. The CDR3 here is CASSERGNNYEQYF. The CDR3 DNA is TGTGCCAGCAGTGAAAGGGGAAATAACTACGAGCAGTACTTC.

The chain links TRBV15 to TRBJ2-7; TRBD1 is a possible D gene (7 bases). The germline V gene has CDR1 LNHNV and CDR2 YYDKDF (reference sequence). V lost 6 bases and J 2 bases, leaving 14 bases between the germline ends. CDR3 length: 14 amino acids. CDR3 sequence: CATSPRGAAYEQYF. The CDR3 DNA sequence: TGTGCCACCAGTCCCAGGGGGGCGGCCTACGAGCAGTACTTC.

CDR3 in amino acids: CASSTLRGRGPYEQYF. CDR3 coding DNA: TGTGCCAGCAGCACCCTCCGCGGGAGGGGCCCCTACGAGCAGTACTTC. The chain combines TRBV7-6 with TRBJ2-7, with 9 bases aligning to TRBD2. The CDR3 has 16 residues. Germline trimming cut 5 bases from V and 2 bases from J; bases unmatched to any gene: 10. Germline CDR1 and CDR2: SGHVS and FNYEAQ.

Details on this clone: An end of the junction does not agree with germline; a read error may underlie this. This specimen includes other DNA sequences encoding the same CDR3. The rearrangement uses TRBV5-4 and TRBJ1-1; TRBD1 is a possible D gene (6 bases). This CDR3 contains 15 residues. Germline-derived CDR1 and CDR2 are SGHNT and YYREEE (reference sequence). CDR3 DNA: TGCGCCAGCAGCTGGGCGGACAGATCGAACACTGAAGCTTTCTTT. Amino acid sequence: CASSWADRSNTEAFF.

With respect to this clone: At one of its ends the junction is not consistent with the germline gene, which may arise from a read error. The V gene is TRBV7-9, the J gene TRBJ2-7, with 10 bases fitting TRBD2. Per germline, CDR1 SEHNR and CDR2 FQNEAQ (reference sequence). This CDR3 region has 14 residues. The CDR3 spells CASGLAGGGYEQYF. The CDR3 DNA sequence: TGTGCCAGCGGCTTAGCGGGAGGAGGGTACGAGCAGTACTTC. The full variable domain, in which reference TRBV7-9 and TRBJ2-7 provide the parts outside the CDR3, is DTGVSQNPRHKITKRGQNVTFRCDPISEHNRLYWYRQTLGQGPEFLTYFQNEAQLEKSRLLSDRFSAERPKGSFSTLEIQRTEQGDSAMYLCASGLAGGGYEQYFGPGTRLTVT.

The chain recombines TRBV2 with TRBJ2-2, with D perhaps matching TRBD2 (6 bases). There are 15 residues in the CDR3. Trimming pared 6 bases from V and 6 bases from J, leaving 17 bases between. The germline CDR1 and CDR2 sequences are SNHLY and FYNNEI. CDR3: CASRAGPEGAGELFF. In DNA form, the CDR3 reads TGTGCCAGCAGGGCGGGACCGGAAGGGGCCGGGGAGCTGTTTTTT.

V and J are TRBV27 and TRBJ2-5; 7 bases line up with TRBD1. The germline gives CDR1 MNHEY, CDR2 SMNVEV (reference sequence). Losses at the gene ends were 4 bases for V and 2 bases for J; bases not matched to a gene: 7. There are 15 residues in the CDR3. The CDR3 is CASSSFTGDQETQYF. The CDR3 DNA is TGTGCCAGCAGTTCCTTTACAGGGGATCAAGAGACCCAGTACTTC.

As to this clone: This same CDR3 is encoded by further DNA sequences in the sample. The chain uses TRBV6-1 and TRBJ1-2, with D possibly being TRBD1 (6 bases). The CDR3 runs to 13 residues. Germline CDR1 and CDR2: MNHNS and SASEGT. V was trimmed by 2 bases and J by 2 bases, leaving 6 bases between them. CDR3 nucleotides: TGTGCCAGCAGTGAACAGGGGAACTATGGCTACACCTTC. It encodes CASSEQGNYGYTF.

Turning to this clone: The junction and the germline gene differ at one end; a read error may be behind it. This chain connects TRBV7-9 to TRBJ1-2; D is ambiguous. The CDR3 consists of 14 residues. The germline V gene has CDR1 SEHNR and CDR2 FQNEAQ (reference sequence). CDR3 residues: CSSSLEGDSLGYTF. CDR3 nucleotide sequence: TGTTCCAGCAGCTTAGAAGGCGACTCCCTAGGCTACACCTTC.

V gene TRBV28 combines with J gene TRBJ2-1, with D maybe TRBD1 (5 bases). Germline loops: CDR1 MDHEN, CDR2 SYDVKM. The length of the CDR3 is 18 residues. Trimming left V 1 base short and J 4 bases short, with 20 bases between. This chain's CDR3 is CASSLLGLRGKGYNEQFF. As DNA, the CDR3 is TGTGCCAGCAGTTTATTGGGTCTAAGGGGCAAAGGGTACAATGAGCAGTTCTTC.

This chain uses TRBV19 with TRBJ2-7; 7 bases align to TRBD2. Germline V gives CDR1 LNHDA, CDR2 SQIVND (reference sequence). This CDR3 comprises 13 residues. The junction had 5 bases not matched to a gene; V was cut back by 3 bases and J by 6 bases. In nucleotides, the CDR3 is TGTGCCAGTAGTATCACGGGAGGTGCCGAGCAGTACTTC. Its translation: CASSITGGAEQYF.

The CDR3 spells CASTSGFYLGYGYTF. The CDR3 DNA follows: TGTGCCAGCACCTCTGGTTTCTATCTAGGCTATGGCTACACCTTC. The chain employs TRBV6-6 and TRBJ1-2; no reliable D call. Germline V gives CDR1 MNHNY, CDR2 SVGAGI (reference sequence). Trimming stripped 7 bases from V and 4 bases from J, with 19 bases between. The CDR3 totals 15 residues.

The chain joins TRBV5-1 to TRBJ2-3, with 7 bases aligning to TRBD2. V lost 1 base, J lost 3 bases, and 8 bases stayed unmatched. The CDR3 has 16 amino acids. Germline CDR1 SGHRS, CDR2 YFSETQ. The CDR3 nucleotides read TGCGCCAGCAGCTTGATGGCCGGAGCGGGGACAGATACGCAGTATTTT. Protein product: CASSLMAGAGTDTQYF.

This clone came up a few times. The chain has TRBV5-4 and TRBJ2-5; the D gene is possibly TRBD1 (5 bases). The CDR3 covers 14 residues. In germline, CDR1 is SGHNT, CDR2 YYREEE (reference sequence). Between the trimmed V and J ends, which lost 1 base and 4 bases, there was a span of 11 bases. The CDR3: CASSLTGRGETQYF. CDR3 DNA sequence: TGTGCCAGCAGCTTGACTGGAAGGGGAGAGACCCAGTACTTC. The full variable domain, rest sourced from reference TRBV5-4 and TRBJ2-5, is ETGVTQSPTHLIKTRGQQVTLRCSSQSGHNTVSWYQQALGQGPQFIFQYYREEENGRGNFPPRFSGLQFPNYSSELNVNALELDDSALYLCASSLTGRGETQYFGPGTRLLVL.

V is TRBV5-1 and J is TRBJ2-5; 8 positions agree with TRBD2. V lost 5 bases and J lost 5; bases outside the gene matches: 8. Germline V lookup: CDR1 SGHRS, CDR2 YFSETQ. CDR3 length: 14 residues. The CDR3 sequence: CASRDSGITETQYF. The CDR3 DNA reads as TGCGCCAGCAGGGATAGCGGGATCACGGAGACCCAGTACTTC.

This chain connects TRBV6-5 to TRBJ2-2, with 12 bases aligning to TRBD2. Germline V lookup: CDR1 MNHEY, CDR2 SVGAGI. This CDR3 contains 16 residues. V trimming: 4 bases; J trimming: 7 bases; junction bases outside the gene matches: 7. Here the CDR3 reads CASSFRLAGADGELFF. For the CDR3, the DNA is TGTGCCAGCAGTTTTCGACTAGCGGGAGCTGACGGGGAGCTGTTTTTT.

The chain recombines TRBV29-1 with TRBJ2-5; D unresolved. The CDR3 is made up of 15 amino acids. V gave up 5 bases and J gave up 5 bases, with 21 bases separating them. Germline V gives CDR1 SQVTM, CDR2 ANQGSEA. CDR3 nucleotide sequence: TGCAGCGTTCGGCAGACATACACCATGTCGGAGACCCAGTACTTC. Its protein product is CSVRQTYTMSETQYF.

Notes on this clone: Mismatch with germline at one junction end may stem from a read error. J is TRBJ2-3 and V is TRBV7-7, with 11 bases aligning to TRBD2. CDR3 length: 14 residues. In germline, CDR1 is SSHAT, CDR2 FNYEAQ (reference sequence). The CDR3 protein is CASSATSGGDTQYF. The CDR3 DNA is TGTGCTAGCAGCGCCACTAGCGGGGGAGATACGCAGTATTTT.